The rows below give T cell receptor beta chains drawn from one sample of a study of cytomegalovirus exposure and HLA in healthy donors. Generated by immunoSEQ multiplex PCR, the TCRdb table keeps only in-frame clones and is missing some. Of roughly 100,000 clones listed, less than 85% are singletons. Sequenced: PBMCs. Source of these receptors: a man under 40 in good health and CMV-seropositive. Both conserved end residues are part of each CDR3. The D gene is left open where the match is weak. Expanded clones get a size class; other rows say once, few or many, or leave the size out.

d_call: NA
clone_size: NA
v_call: TRBV27
j_call: TRBJ2-3
cdr3_nt: TGTGCCAGCAGTTCCCGGGGGTCATCAGATACGCAGTATTTT
cdr3_aa: CASSSRGSSDTQYF

d_call: NA
clone_size: NA
v_call: TRBV5-1
j_call: TRBJ2-7
cdr3_nt: TGCGCCAGCAGCTATGGGGGCTCGACCTACGAGCAGTACTTC
cdr3_aa: CASSYGGSTYEQYF

d_call: TRBD2
clone_size: few
v_call: TRBV4-2
j_call: TRBJ2-5
cdr3_nt: TGTGCCAGCAGCCTCGGGACTAGCGGGAGGGGTCAAGAGACCCAGTACTTC
cdr3_aa: CASSLGTSGRGQETQYF

d_call: NA
clone_size: NA
v_call: TRBV7-9
j_call: TRBJ1-2
cdr3_nt: TGTGCCAGCATCGCCACAGGGTTCGGTGGCTACACCTTC
cdr3_aa: CASIATGFGGYTF

d_call: TRBD1
clone_size: NA
v_call: TRBV19
j_call: TRBJ2-1
cdr3_nt: TGTGCCAGTAGTCTCGGGACAGGGGGCCTGGATGAGCAGTTCTTC
cdr3_aa: CASSLGTGGLDEQFF

d_call: NA
clone_size: NA
v_call: TRBV4-2
j_call: TRBJ2-1
cdr3_nt: TGTGCCAGCAGCCAAGATGGAGGGGACAGTGGGGTTTACAATGAGCAGTTCTTC
cdr3_aa: CASSQDGGDSGVYNEQFF

d_call: TRBD2
clone_size: NA
v_call: TRBV28
j_call: TRBJ2-1
cdr3_nt: TGTGCCAGCAGGCTAGCGGGAAGCTCCTACAATGAGCAGTTCTTC
cdr3_aa: CASRLAGSSYNEQFF

d_call: NA
clone_size: NA
v_call: TRBV7-3
j_call: TRBJ1-1
cdr3_nt: TGTGCCAGCAGCTTATTAGGACAGAACACTGAAGCTTTCTTT
cdr3_aa: CASSLLGQNTEAFF

d_call: TRBD1
clone_size: NA
v_call: TRBV2
j_call: TRBJ1-6
cdr3_nt: TGTGCCAGCAGGGTTCCCCGAGGGACAGGGGATTCACCCCTCCACTTT
cdr3_aa: CASRVPRGTGDSPLHF

d_call: TRBD1
clone_size: NA
v_call: TRBV2
j_call: TRBJ2-2
cdr3_nt: TGTGCCAGGAAAACCGGGACAGGGACCACCGGGGAGCTGTTTTTT
cdr3_aa: CARKTGTGTTGELFF

d_call: NA
clone_size: few
v_call: TRBV9
j_call: TRBJ2-6
cdr3_nt: TGTGCCAGCAGCGTAGCTCCAGGGGATCGCTCTGGGGCCAACGTCCTGACTTTC
cdr3_aa: CASSVAPGDRSGANVLTF

d_call: TRBD2
clone_size: NA
v_call: TRBV5-1
j_call: TRBJ2-3
cdr3_nt: TGCGCCAGCAGCCTACTCGGGACTAGCGGAGGAGTGGGAGATACGCAGTATTTT
cdr3_aa: CASSLLGTSGGVGDTQYF

d_call: NA
clone_size: NA
v_call: TRBV9
j_call: TRBJ1-1
cdr3_nt: TGTGCCAGCAGCGTAGGGGCGAACACTGAAGCTTTCTTT
cdr3_aa: CASSVGANTEAFF

d_call: NA
clone_size: once
v_call: TRBV2
j_call: TRBJ2-5
cdr3_nt: TGTGCCAGCAGTGAACTAAAGACCCAGTACTTC
cdr3_aa: CASSELKTQYF

d_call: NA
clone_size: once
v_call: TRBV15
j_call: TRBJ1-1
cdr3_nt: TGTGCCACCAGCAGGGACCTGAATTACGGGGACACTGAAGCTTTCTTT
cdr3_aa: CATSRDLNYGDTEAFF

d_call: TRBD1
clone_size: NA
v_call: TRBV2
j_call: TRBJ1-6
cdr3_nt: TGTGCCAGCAAGGAGGGGGCTTATAATTCACCCCTCCACTTT
cdr3_aa: CASKEGAYNSPLHF

d_call: NA
clone_size: NA
v_call: TRBV6-5
j_call: TRBJ2-3
cdr3_nt: TGTGCCAGCAGAGGTACTAGAGGAGGAGGAGATACGCAGTATTTT
cdr3_aa: CASRGTRGGGDTQYF

d_call: TRBD1
clone_size: NA
v_call: TRBV28
j_call: TRBJ1-4
cdr3_nt: TGTGCCAGCAGTCCGAGGGACAGTCTTTTTAATGAAAAACTGTTTTTT
cdr3_aa: CASSPRDSLFNEKLFF

d_call: NA
clone_size: NA
v_call: TRBV6-5
j_call: TRBJ1-6
cdr3_nt: TGTGCCAGCAGCCTAGGGGAGGGGTACTCACCCCTCCACTTT
cdr3_aa: CASSLGEGYSPLHF

d_call: NA
clone_size: NA
v_call: TRBV2
j_call: TRBJ1-2
cdr3_nt: TGTGCCATCCTAAATTCTGGGGGGGCAGATGGCTACACCTTC
cdr3_aa: CAILNSGGADGYTF

d_call: TRBD2
clone_size: NA
v_call: TRBV19
j_call: TRBJ2-7
cdr3_nt: TGTGCCAGTAGTATAGGAGTAGCGGGATACGAGCAGTACTTC
cdr3_aa: CASSIGVAGYEQYF

d_call: NA
clone_size: NA
v_call: TRBV15
j_call: TRBJ1-1
cdr3_nt: TGTGCCACCAGCAGAGAAGGCAGACTCACTGAAGCTTTCTTT
cdr3_aa: CATSREGRLTEAFF

d_call: NA
clone_size: NA
v_call: TRBV20-1
j_call: TRBJ2-7
cdr3_nt: TGCAGTGCTAGTGGCGGGCGGGAGCAGTACTTC
cdr3_aa: CSASGGREQYF

d_call: NA
clone_size: NA
v_call: TRBV5-4
j_call: TRBJ2-5
cdr3_nt: TGTGCCAGCAGCTTTAGTTTAACCCAAGAGACCCAGTACTTC
cdr3_aa: CASSFSLTQETQYF

d_call: NA
clone_size: NA
v_call: TRBV4-3
j_call: TRBJ2-1
cdr3_nt: TGCGCCAGCAGCCAAGATCTCTCAGGGGCAGTCCAAGGGGATGAGCAGTTCTTC
cdr3_aa: CASSQDLSGAVQGDEQFF

d_call: TRBD2
clone_size: NA
v_call: TRBV28
j_call: TRBJ2-7
cdr3_nt: TGTGCCAGCAGGCGGCCGACTAGCCAAGACGAATACGAGCAGTACTTC
cdr3_aa: CASRRPTSQDEYEQYF

d_call: TRBD2
clone_size: NA
v_call: TRBV13
j_call: TRBJ2-2
cdr3_nt: TGTGCCAGCAGCACTTTGGGACTAGCGGGAGTCGGGGGAACCGGGGAGCTGTTTTTT
cdr3_aa: CASSTLGLAGVGGTGELFF

d_call: TRBD1
clone_size: NA
v_call: TRBV4-1
j_call: TRBJ2-3
cdr3_nt: TGCGCCAGCAGCCAAGTAACGGACAGGGTTGCAGATACGCAGTATTTT
cdr3_aa: CASSQVTDRVADTQYF

d_call: NA
clone_size: NA
v_call: TRBV7-2
j_call: TRBJ2-4
cdr3_nt: TGTGCCAGCAGCACCCCACAGGGGAGGACGGACATTCAGTACTTC
cdr3_aa: CASSTPQGRTDIQYF

d_call: NA
clone_size: NA
v_call: TRBV19
j_call: TRBJ2-7
cdr3_nt: TGTGCCAGTTCCGGCAGGGTAGACGGGGAGCAGTACTTC
cdr3_aa: CASSGRVDGEQYF

d_call: NA
clone_size: NA
v_call: TRBV6-5
j_call: TRBJ1-4
cdr3_nt: TGTGCCAGCAGACCCGCGGATGAAAAACTGTTTTTT
cdr3_aa: CASRPADEKLFF

d_call: TRBD1
clone_size: NA
v_call: TRBV14
j_call: TRBJ2-5
cdr3_nt: TGTGCCAGCAGCTCTATACGGTGGCAGGGGGCTTATCAAGAGACCCAGTACTTC
cdr3_aa: CASSSIRWQGAYQETQYF

d_call: TRBD2
clone_size: few
v_call: TRBV19
j_call: TRBJ2-2
cdr3_nt: TGTGCCAGTAGTATAGGGACTAGCGGGACCGGGGAGCTGTTTTTT
cdr3_aa: CASSIGTSGTGELFF

d_call: TRBD1
clone_size: NA
v_call: TRBV10-3
j_call: TRBJ1-5
cdr3_nt: TGTGCCATCAGTGAGTCGCGGACAGGGGTCAATCAGCCCCAGCATTTT
cdr3_aa: CAISESRTGVNQPQHF

d_call: NA
clone_size: NA
v_call: TRBV27
j_call: TRBJ2-3
cdr3_nt: TGTGCCAGCAGTTTAATTGGTCAGGCAGGCACAGATACGCAGTATTTT
cdr3_aa: CASSLIGQAGTDTQYF

d_call: NA
clone_size: NA
v_call: TRBV11-3
j_call: TRBJ2-3
cdr3_nt: TGTGCCAGCAGCCCTCACCCCGGGGATACGCAGTATTTT
cdr3_aa: CASSPHPGDTQYF

d_call: NA
clone_size: NA
v_call: TRBV19
j_call: TRBJ2-7
cdr3_nt: TGTGCCAGTAGTATTGACTACACCTACGAGCAGTACTTC
cdr3_aa: CASSIDYTYEQYF

d_call: NA
clone_size: NA
v_call: TRBV19
j_call: TRBJ2-3
cdr3_nt: TGTGCCAGTAGCATGGAGTATTACGATACGCAGTATTTT
cdr3_aa: CASSMEYYDTQYF

d_call: NA
clone_size: NA
v_call: TRBV4-1
j_call: TRBJ1-2
cdr3_nt: TGCGCCAGCAGCCAAGTATCAGATACTAACTATGGCTACACCTTC
cdr3_aa: CASSQVSDTNYGYTF

d_call: TRBD2
clone_size: few
v_call: TRBV27
j_call: TRBJ2-5
cdr3_nt: TGTGCCAGCAGGGGACTAGCGGGAGGGGAGTACCAAGAGACCCAGTACTTC
cdr3_aa: CASRGLAGGEYQETQYF

d_call: NA
clone_size: NA
v_call: TRBV4-3
j_call: TRBJ2-2
cdr3_nt: TGCGCCAGCAGCTCGTCCGCGGGGATCGGCACCGGGGAGCTGTTTTTT
cdr3_aa: CASSSSAGIGTGELFF

d_call: NA
clone_size: NA
v_call: TRBV18
j_call: TRBJ2-7
cdr3_nt: TGTGCCAGCTCACCGGGCGTGGAGCAGTACTTC
cdr3_aa: CASSPGVEQYF

d_call: NA
clone_size: NA
v_call: TRBV29-1
j_call: TRBJ1-2
cdr3_nt: TGCAGCGTTGAGGCCGCTAACTATGGCTACACCTTC
cdr3_aa: CSVEAANYGYTF

d_call: NA
clone_size: NA
v_call: TRBV21-1
j_call: TRBJ2-3
cdr3_nt: TGTGCCATCATTAGCACAGATACGCAGTATTTT
cdr3_aa: CAIISTDTQYF

d_call: NA
clone_size: NA
v_call: TRBV10-3
j_call: TRBJ1-2
cdr3_nt: TGTGCCATCAGTGACGAGTATGGCTACACCTTC
cdr3_aa: CAISDEYGYTF

d_call: NA
clone_size: NA
v_call: TRBV6-1
j_call: TRBJ2-1
cdr3_nt: TGTGCCAGCAGTGAAGGGGGCGGCGAGCAGTTCTTC
cdr3_aa: CASSEGGGEQFF